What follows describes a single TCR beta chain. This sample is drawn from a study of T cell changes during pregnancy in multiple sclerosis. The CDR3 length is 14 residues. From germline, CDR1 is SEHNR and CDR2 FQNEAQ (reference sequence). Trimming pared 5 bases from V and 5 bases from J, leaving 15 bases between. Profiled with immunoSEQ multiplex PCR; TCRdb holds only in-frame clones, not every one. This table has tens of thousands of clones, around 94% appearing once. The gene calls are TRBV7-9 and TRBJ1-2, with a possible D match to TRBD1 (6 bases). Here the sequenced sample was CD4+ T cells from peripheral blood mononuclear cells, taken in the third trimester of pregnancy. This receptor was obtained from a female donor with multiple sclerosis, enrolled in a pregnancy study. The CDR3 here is CASSRGTGRYGYTF. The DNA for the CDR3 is TGTGCCAGCAGCCGAGGCACAGGGCGGTATGGCTACACCTTC.